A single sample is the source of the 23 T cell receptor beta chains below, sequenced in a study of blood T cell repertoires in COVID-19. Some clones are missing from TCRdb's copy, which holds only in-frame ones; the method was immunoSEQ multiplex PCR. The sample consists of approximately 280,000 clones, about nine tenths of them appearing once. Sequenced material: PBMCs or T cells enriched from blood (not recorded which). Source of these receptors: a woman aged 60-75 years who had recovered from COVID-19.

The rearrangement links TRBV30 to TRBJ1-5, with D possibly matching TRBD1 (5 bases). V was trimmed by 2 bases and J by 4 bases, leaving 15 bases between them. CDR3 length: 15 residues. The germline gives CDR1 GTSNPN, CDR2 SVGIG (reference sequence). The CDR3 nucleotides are TGTGCCTGGAGTCGTAAGGGACTGATGAATCAGCCCCAGCATTTT. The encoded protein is CAWSRKGLMNQPQHF.

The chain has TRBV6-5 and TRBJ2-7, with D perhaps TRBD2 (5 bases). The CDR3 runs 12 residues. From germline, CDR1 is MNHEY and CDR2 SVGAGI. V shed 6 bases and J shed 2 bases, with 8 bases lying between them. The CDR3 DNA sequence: TGTGCCAGCAGAGCGGAAACCTACGAGCAGTACTTC. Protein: CASRAETYEQYF.

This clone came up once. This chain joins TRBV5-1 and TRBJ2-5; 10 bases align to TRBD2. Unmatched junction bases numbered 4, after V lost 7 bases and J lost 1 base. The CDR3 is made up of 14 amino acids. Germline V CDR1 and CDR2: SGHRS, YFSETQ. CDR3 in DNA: TGCGCCAGCCAACTAGCGGGGTTCCAAGAGACCCAGTACTTC. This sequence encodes CASQLAGFQETQYF.

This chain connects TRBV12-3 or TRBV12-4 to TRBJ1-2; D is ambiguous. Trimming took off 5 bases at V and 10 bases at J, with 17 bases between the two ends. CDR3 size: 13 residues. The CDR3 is CASSTERVGIYTF. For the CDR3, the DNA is TGTGCCAGCAGTACAGAGAGGGTCGGGATCTACACCTTC.

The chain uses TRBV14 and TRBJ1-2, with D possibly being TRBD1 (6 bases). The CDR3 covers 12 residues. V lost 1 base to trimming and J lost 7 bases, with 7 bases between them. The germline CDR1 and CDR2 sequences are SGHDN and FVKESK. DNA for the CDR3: TGTGCCAGCAGCCAAGGAGGGGGTGGCTACACCTTC. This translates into CASSQGGGGYTF.

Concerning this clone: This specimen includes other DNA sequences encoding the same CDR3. The CDR3 spells CASSLVGAETQYF. CDR3 DNA: TGCGCCAGCAGCTTGGTAGGGGCTGAGACCCAGTACTTC. The chain combines TRBV5-1 with TRBJ2-5, with a tentative D call TRBD1 (5 bases). The germline gives CDR1 SGHRS, CDR2 YFSETQ. The V end was cut by 0 bases, the J end by 5 bases, with 8 bases between. The length of the CDR3 is 13 residues. Complete variable domain (other parts from reference TRBV5-1 and TRBJ2-5): KAGVTQTPRYLIKTRGQQVTLSCSPISGHRSVSWYQQTPGQGLQFLFEYFSETQRNKGNFPGRFSGRQFSNSRSEMNVSTLELGDSALYLCASSLVGAETQYFGPGTRLLVL.

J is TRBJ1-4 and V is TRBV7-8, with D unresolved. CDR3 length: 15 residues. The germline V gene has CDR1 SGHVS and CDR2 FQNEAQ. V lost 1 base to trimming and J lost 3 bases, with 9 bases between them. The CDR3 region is CASSLDGQSNEKLFF. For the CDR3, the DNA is TGTGCCAGCAGCTTAGATGGGCAGTCTAATGAAAAACTGTTTTTT.

The CDR3 is CAWRTGDTEAFF. DNA for the CDR3: TGTGCCTGGAGGACAGGGGACACTGAAGCTTTCTTT. The J gene is TRBJ1-1, the V gene TRBV30; TRBD1 matches 8 bases. The CDR3 is 12 amino acids. Looked up from germline, CDR1 is GTSNPN and CDR2 is SVGIG (reference sequence). The ends lost 3 bases at V and 3 bases at J; junction bases unmatched: 0.

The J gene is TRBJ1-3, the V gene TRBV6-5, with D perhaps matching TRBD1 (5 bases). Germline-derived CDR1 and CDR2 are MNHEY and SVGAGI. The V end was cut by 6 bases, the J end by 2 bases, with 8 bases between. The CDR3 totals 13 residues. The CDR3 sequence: CASRPTAGNTIYF. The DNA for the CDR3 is TGTGCCAGCAGACCGACAGCTGGAAACACCATATATTTT.

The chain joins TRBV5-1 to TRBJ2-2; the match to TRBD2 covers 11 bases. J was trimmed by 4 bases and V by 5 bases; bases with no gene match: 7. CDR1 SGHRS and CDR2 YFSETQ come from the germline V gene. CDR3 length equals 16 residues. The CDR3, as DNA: TGCGCCAGCAGATATAGCGGGAGGGCCTTCACCGGGGAGCTGTTTTTT. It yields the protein CASRYSGRAFTGELFF.

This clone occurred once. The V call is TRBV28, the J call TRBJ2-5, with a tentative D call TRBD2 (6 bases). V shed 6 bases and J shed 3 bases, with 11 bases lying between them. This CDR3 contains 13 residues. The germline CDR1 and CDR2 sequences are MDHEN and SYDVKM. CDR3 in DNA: TGTGCCAGCAGACCGACTAGTAAAGAGACCCAGTACTTC. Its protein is CASRPTSKETQYF. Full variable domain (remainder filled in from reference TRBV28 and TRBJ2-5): DVKVTQSSRYLVKRTGEKVFLECVQDMDHENMFWYRQDPGLGLRLIYFSYDVKMKEKGDIPEGYSVSREKKERFSLILESASTNQTSMYLCASRPTSKETQYFGPGTRLLVL.

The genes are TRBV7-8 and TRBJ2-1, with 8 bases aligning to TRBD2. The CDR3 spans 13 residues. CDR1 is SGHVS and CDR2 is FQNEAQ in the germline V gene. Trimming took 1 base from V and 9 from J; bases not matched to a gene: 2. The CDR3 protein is CASSLDLAGEQFF. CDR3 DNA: TGTGCCAGCAGCTTAGACCTAGCGGGTGAGCAGTTCTTC.

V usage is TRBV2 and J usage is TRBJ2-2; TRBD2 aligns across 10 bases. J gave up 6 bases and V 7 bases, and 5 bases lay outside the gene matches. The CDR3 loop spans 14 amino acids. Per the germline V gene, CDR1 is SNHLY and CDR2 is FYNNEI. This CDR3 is CASTLAGLAGELFF. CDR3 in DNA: TGTGCCAGCACACTAGCGGGGTTAGCCGGGGAGCTGTTTTTT. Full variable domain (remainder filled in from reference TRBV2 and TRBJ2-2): EPEVTQTPSHQVTQMGQEVILRCVPISNHLYFYWYRQILGQKVEFLVSFYNNEISEKSEIFDDQFSVERPDGSNFTLKIRSTKLEDSAMYFCASTLAGLAGELFFGEGSRLTVL.

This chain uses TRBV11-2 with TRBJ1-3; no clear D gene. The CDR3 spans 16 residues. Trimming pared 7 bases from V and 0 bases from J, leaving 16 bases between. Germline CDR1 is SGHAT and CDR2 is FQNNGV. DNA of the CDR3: TGTGCCAGCATTAATAGAGGAGGTTCCTCTGGAAACACCATATATTTT. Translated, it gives CASINRGGSSGNTIYF.

CDR3 amino acids: CASSQGASGAAYEQFF. DNA of the CDR3: TGTGCCAGCAGCCAAGGAGCTAGCGGGGCAGCATATGAGCAGTTCTTC. The rearrangement uses TRBV3-1 (or the pseudogene TRBV3-2) and TRBJ2-1; TRBD2 aligns across 9 bases. J lost 8 bases, V lost 1 base, and 9 bases had no gene match. The CDR3 extends over 16 amino acids. Germline CDR1 reads LGHDT; CDR2 reads YNNKEL (reference sequence).

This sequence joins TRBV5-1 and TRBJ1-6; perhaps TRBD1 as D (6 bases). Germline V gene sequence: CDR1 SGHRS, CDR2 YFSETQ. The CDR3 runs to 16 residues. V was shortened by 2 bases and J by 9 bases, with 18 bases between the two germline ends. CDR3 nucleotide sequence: TGCGCCAGCAGCTTCACAGGGTCTATGTACGGTTCACCCCTCCACTTT. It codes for CASSFTGSMYGSPLHF.

CDR3 DNA sequence: TGTGCCATCACGCAGGACAGGGCCGGCGAGCAGTACTTC. Protein: CAITQDRAGEQYF. V and J are TRBV10-3 and TRBJ2-7; 8 nucleotides agree with TRBD1. Germline-derived CDR1 and CDR2 are ENHRY and SYGVKD. The CDR3 runs to 13 residues. After removal of 7 bases from V and 6 bases from J, the junction contained 8 bases not matched to a gene.

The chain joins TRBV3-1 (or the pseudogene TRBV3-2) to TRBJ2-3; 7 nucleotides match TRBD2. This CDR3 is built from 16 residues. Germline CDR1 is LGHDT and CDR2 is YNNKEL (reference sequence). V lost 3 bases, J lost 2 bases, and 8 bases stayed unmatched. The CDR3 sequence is CASSQGLAANTDTQYF. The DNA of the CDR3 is TGTGCCAGCAGCCAGGGGCTAGCGGCGAACACAGATACGCAGTATTTT.

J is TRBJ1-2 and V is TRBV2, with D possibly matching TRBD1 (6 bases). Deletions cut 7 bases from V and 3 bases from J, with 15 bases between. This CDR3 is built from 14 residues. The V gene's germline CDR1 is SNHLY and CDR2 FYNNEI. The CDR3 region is CASILGAGYYGYTF. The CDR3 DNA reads TGTGCCAGCATATTGGGGGCCGGCTACTATGGCTACACCTTC.

CDR3 in amino acids: CSVEEGGYEQYF. CDR3 nucleotides: TGCAGCGTTGAAGAAGGCGGATACGAGCAGTACTTC. V usage is TRBV29-1 and J usage is TRBJ2-7; D uncertain. The CDR3 has 12 residues. Germline V gene sequence: CDR1 SQVTM, CDR2 ANQGSEA. V was trimmed by 0 bases and J by 4 bases, leaving 7 bases between them.

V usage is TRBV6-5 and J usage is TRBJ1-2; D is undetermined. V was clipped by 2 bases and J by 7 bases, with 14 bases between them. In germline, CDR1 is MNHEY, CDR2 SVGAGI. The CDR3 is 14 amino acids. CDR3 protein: CASSYGPSKPGYTF. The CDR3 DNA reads TGTGCCAGCAGTTACGGGCCATCCAAGCCTGGCTACACCTTC.

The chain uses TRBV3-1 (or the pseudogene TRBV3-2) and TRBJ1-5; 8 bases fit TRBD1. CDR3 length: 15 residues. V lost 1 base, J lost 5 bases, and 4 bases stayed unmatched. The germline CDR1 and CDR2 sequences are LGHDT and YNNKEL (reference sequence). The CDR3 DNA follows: TGTGCCAGCAGCCAAGGTGGGACAGGAGATCAGCCCCAGCATTTT. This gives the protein CASSQGGTGDQPQHF.

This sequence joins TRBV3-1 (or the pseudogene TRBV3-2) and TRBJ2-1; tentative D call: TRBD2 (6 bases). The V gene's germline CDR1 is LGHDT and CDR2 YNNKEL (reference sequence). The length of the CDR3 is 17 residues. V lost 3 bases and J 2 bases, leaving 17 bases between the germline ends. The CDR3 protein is CASSQGGYFKPYNEQFF. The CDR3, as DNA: TGTGCCAGCAGCCAGGGAGGCTACTTCAAACCCTACAATGAGCAGTTCTTC.